Listed below are T cell receptor beta chains from one sample, sequenced in a study of cytomegalovirus exposure and HLA in healthy donors. Clones were sequenced by immunoSEQ multiplex PCR, and TCRdb holds only the in-frame ones, with some missing. This table holds 150,000 to 200,000 clones, roughly 71% found once. The source material was PBMCs. Source of these receptors: a girl aged 10-17 years in good health and CMV-seronegative. Each CDR3 is given with its conserved first and last residue. D genes are given only for firm matches. Size is omitted from some rows. Given values are once, few, many or a class for expanded clones.

TRBV6-6,NA,TRBJ1-2,NA,TGTGCCAGCAGTTCTGCAGGGGAGATCTATGGCTACACCTTC,CASSSAGEIYGYTF
TRBV2,few,TRBJ2-5,NA,TGTGCCAGCAGTGAAGCGCTTGGTAGGGAGGAGACCCAGTACTTC,CASSEALGREETQYF
TRBV5-1,NA,TRBJ2-7,TRBD2,TGCGCCAGCAGCTTAGCGGGGAGCTCCTACGAGCAGTACTTC,CASSLAGSSYEQYF
TRBV10-1,few,TRBJ2-5,NA,TGCGCCAGCAGTGAGTCCCAGGGTGTGGAGCGGACCCAGTACTTC,CASSESQGVERTQYF
TRBV7-3,NA,TRBJ1-6,TRBD1,TGTGCCAGCAGCATGAAGGGGGCCCCATCACCCCTCCACTTT,CASSMKGAPSPLHF
TRBV28,NA,TRBJ1-4,NA,TGTGCCAGCAGTTTATGGTGGACAGCTGGGGGAGAAAAACTGTTTTTT,CASSLWWTAGGEKLFF
TRBV7-9,few,TRBJ1-4,NA,TGTGCCAGCAGCTTACAGGGGACGAGTGAAAAACTGTTTTTT,CASSLQGTSEKLFF
TRBV5-1,NA,TRBJ1-2,TRBD1,TGCGCCAGCAGGGCAACCTACAGGGGGTTCAACTATGGCTACACCTTC,CASRATYRGFNYGYTF
TRBV6-5,NA,TRBJ2-7,NA,TGTGCCAGCAGTTACTCGGGAGGTCGACAGTTATTGAACTTC,CASSYSGGRQLLNF
TRBV30,NA,TRBJ1-1,TRBD1,TGTGCCTGGAGTGTATCAGGGGGTGAAGCTTTCTTT,CAWSVSGGEAFF